What follows are 12 T cell receptor beta chains derived from one specimen sequenced in a study of human versus mouse CDR3 diversity and MHC coevolution. Sequencing used immunoSEQ multiplex PCR; TCRdb keeps in-frame clones, though not all of them. Among over 60,000 clones listed, about 90% were seen once. The sample taken for sequencing was naive CD4+ T cells from blood. As to subset: CD45RO-negative CD62L-positive naive CD4 T cells. These receptors came from a person aged 30-69 years in good health.

As concerns this clone: The sample contains more than one DNA sequence encoding this CDR3. This chain uses TRBV5-1 with TRBJ2-7; D is undetermined. Germline CDR1 SGHRS, CDR2 YFSETQ. The CDR3 totals 11 residues. V was cut by 3 bases and J by 3 bases, with 4 bases left in between. The CDR3 bases are TGCGCCAGCAGCTCCAACTACGAGCAGTACTTC. Protein product: CASSSNYEQYF.

This chain links TRBV19 with TRBJ2-7; 9 nucleotides align to TRBD2. V dropped 6 bases and J dropped 3; count of bases not matched to a gene: 12. The length of the CDR3 is 16 residues. The V gene's germline CDR1 is LNHDA and CDR2 SQIVND (reference sequence). The CDR3 spells CASSDVASGMDYEQYF. The CDR3 coding sequence is TGTGCCAGTAGCGATGTAGCTAGCGGGATGGACTACGAGCAGTACTTC.

CDR3 residues: CASSMAWTGVTEAFF. The CDR3 nucleotides are TGTGCCAGTAGTATGGCATGGACAGGGGTCACTGAAGCTTTCTTT. This rearrangement joins TRBV19 to TRBJ1-1, with 9 nucleotides matching TRBD1. The V and J ends lost 3 bases and 4 bases, in that order; junction bases with no gene match: 6. The CDR3 spans 15 residues. Germline CDR1 LNHDA, CDR2 SQIVND (reference sequence).

Written as DNA, the CDR3 is TGCGCCAGCAGCCCGGGGAGGCCTGTTAGCGCCGGGGAGCTGTTTTTT. This sequence encodes CASSPGRPVSAGELFF. The rearrangement links TRBV5-1 to TRBJ2-2; D is perhaps TRBD2 (6 bases). Germline loops: CDR1 SGHRS, CDR2 YFSETQ. The CDR3 sequence is 16 residues long. Trimming left V 4 bases short and J 6 bases short, with 19 bases between.

The chain recombines TRBV15 with TRBJ2-1; 9 bases map to TRBD2. V was pared by 3 bases and J by 2 bases, with 8 bases of the junction left unmatched. CDR3 length equals 17 residues. Germline V gene sequence: CDR1 LNHNV, CDR2 YYDKDF (reference sequence). The chain's CDR3 is CATSRGLAGATYNEQFF. The CDR3 coding sequence is TGTGCCACCAGCAGGGGATTAGCGGGGGCCACCTACAATGAGCAGTTCTTC.

The chain uses TRBV4-1 and TRBJ2-5; TRBD1 aligns across 10 bases. The V gene's germline CDR1 is MGHRA and CDR2 YSYEKL. V was pared by 3 bases and J by 4 bases, with 8 bases of the junction left unmatched. The CDR3 loop spans 16 amino acids. The CDR3 bases are TGCGCCAGCAGCCAGCCACGGACAGGGGGTCGAGAGACCCAGTACTTC. This sequence encodes CASSQPRTGGRETQYF.

The V call is TRBV5-1, the J call TRBJ2-2; D is ambiguous. V dropped 3 bases and J dropped 0 bases, with 9 bases sitting between them. Germline V gene lookup returns CDR1 SGHRS and CDR2 YFSETQ. This CDR3 spans 15 amino acids. The CDR3 coding sequence is TGCGCCAGCAGCTCCGTTCCCGCGAACACCGGGGAGCTGTTTTTT. Encoded protein: CASSSVPANTGELFF.

The CDR3 is CASSYSTRWDTEAFF. The DNA for the CDR3 is TGTGCCAGCAGTTACTCGACGCGGTGGGACACTGAAGCTTTCTTT. V and J are TRBV6-5 and TRBJ1-1; D not resolved. Trimming shortened V by 0 bases and J by 3 bases, and 11 bases separated the two germline ends. The germline gives CDR1 MNHEY, CDR2 SVGAGI. The CDR3 has 15 residues.

This clone appeared once. The chain uses TRBV6-6 and TRBJ2-7; maybe TRBD2 (7 bases). The CDR3 contains 15 residues. V dropped 6 bases and J dropped 4 bases, with 19 bases sitting between them. Germline assignment: CDR1 MNHNY and CDR2 SVGAGI (reference sequence). Written as DNA, the CDR3 is TGTGCCAGCAGCCCCCGCGGGGGCAGGGATTACGAGCAGTACTTC. This codes for CASSPRGGRDYEQYF.

The gene calls are TRBV5-1 and TRBJ2-7, with 11 bases that match TRBD2. With V trimmed by 4 bases and J by 1 base, 10 bases remained unmatched. The CDR3 runs to 17 residues. Germline CDR1 reads SGHRS; CDR2 reads YFSETQ. The CDR3 here is CASSPTGTSGLSYEQYF. Here the CDR3 DNA reads TGCGCCAGCAGCCCGACCGGGACTAGCGGCCTATCCTACGAGCAGTACTTC. Based on the CDR3 plus reference TRBV5-1 and TRBJ2-7, the full variable domain is KAGVTQTPRYLIKTRGQQVTLSCSPISGHRSVSWYQQTPGQGLQFLFEYFSETQRNKGNFPGRFSGRQFSNSRSEMNVSTLELGDSALYLCASSPTGTSGLSYEQYFGPGTRLTVT.

This clone has just a few counts. This chain connects TRBV11-2 to TRBJ2-7; TRBD2 matches at 7 bases. CDR1 and CDR2 (germline): SGHAT, FQNNGV. The CDR3 totals 15 residues. V trimming: 5 bases; J trimming: 7 bases; junction bases outside the gene matches: 14. The CDR3 loop reads CASSQVTGGRGEQYF. The CDR3 coding sequence is TGTGCCAGCAGCCAAGTTACGGGAGGACGAGGTGAGCAGTACTTC.

The genes are TRBV6-5 and TRBJ1-1; perhaps TRBD1 as D (5 bases). Germline V gene lookup returns CDR1 MNHEY and CDR2 SVGAGI. The CDR3 totals 15 residues. Trimming removed 4 bases from V and 0 bases from J, with 12 bases in between. CDR3 coding DNA: TGTGCCAGCAGTTCCCTACAGGTTATGAACACTGAAGCTTTCTTT. It specifies CASSSLQVMNTEAFF.